The present entry profiles one TCR beta chain with its context. Its antigen is undetermined. MiXCR was run by TCRdb on the 5' RACE reads, yielding one entry per CDR3 protein. The sample lists around 130,000 distinct CDR3 sequences, about 16% occurring once. These data originate in a study of T-cell memory formation after mild COVID-19. At the level of the study: In these data, TCR clusters were largely donor specific. Whole-study findings and limits: Mostly located in CM and EM were contracting CD4+ clones, with contracting CD8+ clones located in EMRA.

V shed 0 bases and J shed 3 bases, with 15 bases lying between them. The CDR3 spans 16 residues. In germline, CDR1 is SGDLS, CDR2 YYNGEE. The material sequenced was PBMCs or a T cell subset sorted from them (not recorded which). The rearrangement uses TRBV9 and TRBJ1-1, with D possibly being TRBD1 (5 bases). This receptor was identified in an adult woman who had mild COVID-19 (a few samples of this study predate the infection). Cell type and time point are not known. The CDR3 region is CASSVDGTPGDTEAFF. CDR3 nucleotides: TGTGCCAGCAGCGTAGATGGGACCCCAGGAGACACTGAAGCTTTCTTT.